This TCR beta chain stems from a study of neoadjuvant anti-PD-1 for oral cavity cancer. Profiling relied on immunoSEQ multiplex PCR, and the TCRdb table lists in-frame clones only, not all of them. The sample lists about 72,000 clones; around 83% were seen once. CDR3 length equals 15 residues. The ends were cut back, 5 bases at V and 7 bases at J, with 20 bases in the middle. Germline V gives CDR1 SGHTA, CDR2 FQGTGA. The chain uses TRBV7-3 and TRBJ1-2; D perhaps matches TRBD1 (5 bases). The clonotype originates from a person between 40 and 80 years old with oral cavity squamous cell carcinoma. Sequencing was performed on PBMCs, taken before nivolumab (anti-PD-1) treatment. The CDR3, as DNA: TGTGCCAGCAGCCCCCGTGGCAGGGTTGAGAGTGGCTACACCTTC. Translation: CASSPRGRVESGYTF.